This T cell receptor beta chain is from a study of Ad26.COV2.S vaccination and SARS-CoV-2 variants. Described treatment: about 20 received Ad26.COV2.S at low or high dose, single or two shots; several received placebo; per-sample allocation not given. Samples were taken on day 63 after the first vaccine or placebo injection. V was pared by 4 bases and J by 2 bases, with 7 bases of the junction left unmatched. CDR3 length equals 15 residues. Germline-derived CDR1 and CDR2 are SQVTM and ANQGSEA. Profiling relied on immunoSEQ multiplex PCR, and the TCRdb table lists in-frame clones only, not all of them. The data hold about 380,000 clones, with about four fifths observed a single time.

The gene calls are TRBV29-1 and TRBJ1-2, with 10 nucleotides matching TRBD1. The input for sequencing was peripheral blood, taken in a trial of Ad26.COV2.S vaccine versus placebo. This TCR was recovered from a person aged 18 to 59 who received the Ad26.COV2.S COVID-19 vaccine or a placebo. CDR3 loop: CSVAYRTGGNYGYTF. The CDR3 DNA follows: TGCAGCGTTGCTTATCGGACAGGGGGAAACTATGGCTACACCTTC.